The 2 T cell receptor beta chains below all came from one sample that was sequenced in a study of blood T cell repertoires in COVID-19 (dated by TCRdb to about 2020). Library generation was performed with the immunoSEQ multiplex PCR assay. Imported from immuneACCESS, the table was reduced by TCRdb to in-frame sequences with V and J called. These copies leave out some clones; in studies compared against another copy, an unresolved V gene accounts for under half, and the cause of the remainder is not known. Recorded for this sample are some 83,000 clones; around 85% of them occurred a single time. The ten largest make up roughly 15% of the sample. Sequenced sample: peripheral blood. The receptors were sampled from a man older than 75 in a cohort sampled during active COVID-19.

This clone has just a few counts. This chain uses TRBV18 with TRBJ1-1; 11 positions match TRBD1. The CDR3 loop spans 16 amino acids. The J segment lost 2 bases and the V segment lost 5 bases, leaving 7 bases of the junction unmatched. Germline lookup yields CDR1 KGHSH and CDR2 LQKENI. CDR3: CASSDRDRGGNTEAFF. As DNA, the CDR3 is TGTGCCAGCTCAGACCGGGACAGGGGGGGTAACACTGAAGCTTTCTTT.

The V gene is TRBV5-4, the J gene TRBJ1-1; D unresolved. The CDR3 runs 13 residues. V dropped 2 bases and J dropped 1 base, with 6 bases sitting between them. Germline values: CDR1 SGHNT, CDR2 YYREEE (reference sequence). CDR3 nucleotides: TGTGCCAGCAGCTTAGCTAAGAACACTGAAGCTTTCTTT. Translating it yields CASSLAKNTEAFF.